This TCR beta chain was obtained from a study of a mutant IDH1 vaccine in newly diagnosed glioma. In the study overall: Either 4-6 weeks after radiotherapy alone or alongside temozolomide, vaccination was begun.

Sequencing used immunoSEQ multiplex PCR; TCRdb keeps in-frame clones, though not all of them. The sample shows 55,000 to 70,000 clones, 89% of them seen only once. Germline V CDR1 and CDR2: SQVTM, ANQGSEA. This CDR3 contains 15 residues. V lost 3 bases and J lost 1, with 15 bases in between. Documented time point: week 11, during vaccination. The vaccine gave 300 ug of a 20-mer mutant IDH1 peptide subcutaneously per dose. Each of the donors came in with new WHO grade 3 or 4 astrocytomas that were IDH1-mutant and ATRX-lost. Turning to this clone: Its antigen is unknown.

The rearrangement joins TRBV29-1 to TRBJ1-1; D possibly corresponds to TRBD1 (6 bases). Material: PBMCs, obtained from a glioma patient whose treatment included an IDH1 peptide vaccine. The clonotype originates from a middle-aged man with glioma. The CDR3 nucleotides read TGCAGCGTTGAGATGGGGGGGCGAGGGAACACTGAAGCTTTCTTT. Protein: CSVEMGGRGNTEAFF. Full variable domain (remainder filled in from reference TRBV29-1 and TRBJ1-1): SAVISQKPSRDICQRGTSLTIQCQVDSQVTMMFWYRQQPGQSLTLIATANQGSEATYESGFVIDKFPISRPNLTFSTLTVSNMSPEDSSIYLCSVEMGGRGNTEAFFGQGTRLTVV.